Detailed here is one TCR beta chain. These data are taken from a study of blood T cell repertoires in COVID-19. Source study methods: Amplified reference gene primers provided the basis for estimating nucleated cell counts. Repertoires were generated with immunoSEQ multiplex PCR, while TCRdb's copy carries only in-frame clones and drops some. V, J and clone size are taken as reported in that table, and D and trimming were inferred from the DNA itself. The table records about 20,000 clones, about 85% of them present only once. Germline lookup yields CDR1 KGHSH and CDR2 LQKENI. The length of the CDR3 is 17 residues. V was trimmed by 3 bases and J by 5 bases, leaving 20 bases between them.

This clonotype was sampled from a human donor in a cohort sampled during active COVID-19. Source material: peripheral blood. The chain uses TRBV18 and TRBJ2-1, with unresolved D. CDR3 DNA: TGTGCCAGCTCACCCCGGCAGCTTAGCATAGTCGACAATGAGCAGTTCTTC. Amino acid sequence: CASSPRQLSIVDNEQFF. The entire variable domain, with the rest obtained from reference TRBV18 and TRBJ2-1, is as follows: NAGVMQNPRHLVRRRGQEARLRCSPMKGHSHVYWYRQLPEEGLKFMVYLQKENIIDESGMPKERFSAEFPKEGPSILRIQQVVRGDSAAYFCASSPRQLSIVDNEQFFGPGTRLTVL.